Here is one T cell receptor (beta chain) with its context. Its antigen is still unknown. The sample originates from a study of naive and memory T cell subsets. The trim removed 7 bases at V and 12 bases at J, leaving 15 bases unmatched. The CDR3 sequence is 16 residues long. The germline V gene has CDR1 SGHAT and CDR2 FQNNGV. An equimolar mix of two oligonucleotides served as the beta constant-region primer for TRBC1 and TRBC2. Nested alpha and beta constant-region primers with the SP2 primer drove four PCR rounds on ligated cDNA. A 12-nucleotide UMI and the SP2 primer were added to the cDNA 3' end by oligonucleotide ligation. Using its own MiXCR run on the UMI-ligation and nested PCR reads, TCRdb lists one record per CDR3 protein. The sample has around 140,000 distinct CDR3 sequences; around 21% are singletons. Study-level findings and limits: Especially in CD8 cells, naive repertoires contained a few larger clonotypes, possibly CD45RA-re-expressing memory cells.

After CD4 positive bead selection, the CD4-negative fraction gave CD8 T cells. The rearrangement joins TRBV11-2 to TRBJ2-1; TRBD2 aligns across 13 bases. Sequences were obtained from naive CD8+ T cells from blood. The sequence derives from a human donor in good health. The CDR3 nucleotides read TGTGCCAGCACCACGCCACTAGCGGGAGGGCCGAGTGGGCAGTTCTTC. It encodes CASTTPLAGGPSGQFF.